This passage covers 22 T cell receptor beta chains from one sample sequenced in a study of T cells in localized non-small cell lung cancer. Clones were read by immunoSEQ multiplex PCR, and TCRdb kept only the in-frame ones, dropping some. The profile shows around 2,800 clones, around 26% of them singletons. This sample comprised lung tumor tissue, obtained before any cancer treatment. These receptors were collected from a male donor older than 55 with stage I lung adenocarcinoma.

The chain carries TRBV7-4 and TRBJ2-1; 9 bases match TRBD2. The CDR3 has 15 residues. Per the germline V gene, CDR1 is SGHVT and CDR2 is SQSDAQ. The trim removed 7 bases at V and 3 bases at J, leaving 7 bases unmatched. This CDR3 reads CASTVAGENYNEQFF. As DNA, the CDR3 is TGTGCCAGCACCGTAGCGGGGGAGAACTACAATGAGCAGTTCTTC.

The chain is built from TRBV9 and TRBJ2-7, with D possibly matching TRBD2 (6 bases). The ends were cut back, 3 bases at V and 2 bases at J, with 15 bases in the middle. The CDR3 is made up of 15 amino acids. Germline CDR1 is SGDLS and CDR2 is YYNGEE. In nucleotides, the CDR3 is TGTGCCAGCAGCGCCCAGGAGGGCAAGGCCTACGAGCAGTACTTC. Translation gives CASSAQEGKAYEQYF.

The V and J genes are TRBV11-3 and TRBJ1-1, with no clear D. V dropped 1 base and J dropped 1 base, with 10 bases sitting between them. Germline loops: CDR1 SGHNT, CDR2 YENEEA. The CDR3 is 15 residues long. CDR3 sequence: CASSLVPTANTEAFF. CDR3 sequence (DNA): TGTGCCAGCAGCTTAGTCCCCACAGCGAACACTGAAGCTTTCTTT.

This clone was recorded a few times. The chain recombines TRBV28 with TRBJ2-1; 9 positions match TRBD2. Germline V gene sequence: CDR1 MDHEN, CDR2 SYDVKM. This CDR3 region has 14 residues. The V segment lost 5 bases and the J segment 7 bases; nucleotides outside the gene matches: 6. CDR3 protein: CASSTAGGPNEQFF. The DNA of the CDR3 is TGTGCCAGCAGTACTGCGGGGGGGCCGAATGAGCAGTTCTTC.

This clone has just a few counts. V is TRBV18 and J is TRBJ2-3, with D unclear. The CDR3 extends over 14 amino acids. The germline V gene has CDR1 KGHSH and CDR2 LQKENI. V dropped 2 bases and J dropped 0 bases, with 6 bases sitting between them. CDR3 amino acids: CASSPAGSTDTQYF. CDR3 sequence (DNA): TGTGCCAGCTCACCAGCAGGTAGCACAGATACGCAGTATTTT. The whole variable domain, filled in from reference TRBV18 and TRBJ2-3, reads NAGVMQNPRHLVRRRGQEARLRCSPMKGHSHVYWYRQLPEEGLKFMVYLQKENIIDESGMPKERFSAEFPKEGPSILRIQQVVRGDSAAYFCASSPAGSTDTQYFGPGTRLTVL.

This clone was counted only a few times. J is TRBJ2-3 and V is TRBV6-8; TRBD2 matches 9 bases. Germline CDR1 and CDR2: MNHGY and SAAAGT. The V segment lost 2 bases and the J segment 1 base; nucleotides outside the gene matches: 4. The CDR3 contains 16 residues. The CDR3 bases are TGTGCCAGCAGTTACGGCGCTAGCGGGGGCACAGATACGCAGTATTTT. This encodes CASSYGASGGTDTQYF.

By its share, this clone is medium-sized. DNA for the CDR3: TGTGCCAGCAGTGAAGCGGGCAGTAGGAGGGCTAATTCACCCCTCCACTTT. Amino acids: CASSEAGSRRANSPLHF. The J gene is TRBJ1-6, the V gene TRBV6-1; D call uncertain. Trimming left V 0 bases short and J 6 bases short, with 15 bases between. Germline CDR1 MNHNS, CDR2 SASEGT. CDR3 length equals 17 residues.

The V gene is TRBV30, the J gene TRBJ2-1, with D maybe TRBD2 (6 bases). CDR1 GTSNPN and CDR2 SVGIG come from the germline V gene (reference sequence). The CDR3 covers 16 residues. The V end was cut by 5 bases, the J end by 6 bases, with 23 bases between. The CDR3 sequence is CAWDTGGTSPGNEQFF. CDR3 DNA: TGTGCCTGGGATACTGGAGGCACTAGCCCTGGCAATGAGCAGTTCTTC.

The chain combines TRBV30 with TRBJ1-1; D is unclear. V shed 2 bases and J shed 5 bases, with 12 bases lying between them. Germline lookup yields CDR1 GTSNPN and CDR2 SVGIG (reference sequence). The CDR3 runs 13 residues. CDR3 DNA sequence: TGTGCCTGGAGTCCGGACGGTGGGACTGAAGCTTTCTTT. Its protein is CAWSPDGGTEAFF.

The chain employs TRBV10-2 and TRBJ1-5; no firm D call. This CDR3 region has 13 residues. The germline V gene encodes CDR1 WSHSY and CDR2 SAAADI. V shed 6 bases and J shed 0 bases, with 6 bases lying between them. CDR3 residues: CASRPYSNQPQHF. CDR3 nucleotides: TGCGCCAGCAGACCATATAGCAATCAGCCCCAGCATTTT.

This clone was detected only a few times. This rearrangement joins TRBV9 to TRBJ2-3, with a tentative D call TRBD2 (6 bases). The V and J ends lost 3 bases and 0 bases respectively, with 11 bases between them. Germline loops: CDR1 SGDLS, CDR2 YYNGEE. The CDR3 length is 15 residues. The CDR3 DNA reads as TGTGCCAGCAGCGGCGGGGTTTATAGCACAGATACGCAGTATTTT. It encodes CASSGGVYSTDTQYF.

There are a few counts of this clone. The V call is TRBV11-3, the J call TRBJ2-7, with 7 bases matching TRBD1. The trim removed 5 bases at V and 4 bases at J, leaving 14 bases unmatched. Germline CDR1 is SGHNT and CDR2 is YENEEA. This CDR3 spans 16 amino acids. This CDR3 is CASSQVWAGGEYEQYF. CDR3 nucleotides: TGTGCCAGCAGCCAGGTTTGGGCAGGGGGTGAGTACGAGCAGTACTTC.

The gene calls are TRBV6-8 and TRBJ1-5; the D gene is possibly TRBD1 (5 bases). V was trimmed by 4 bases and J by 7 bases, leaving 14 bases between them. CDR3 length: 14 residues. Germline assignment: CDR1 MNHGY and CDR2 SAAAGT. CDR3 DNA sequence: TGTGCCAGCAGTTTTGGTAGGGGTGGACAGCCCCAGCATTTT. Translation: CASSFGRGGQPQHF.

This clone has just a few counts. The chain joins TRBV11-1 to TRBJ2-1; TRBD1 aligns across 10 bases. V was pared by 6 bases and J by 3 bases, with 5 bases of the junction left unmatched. Germline-derived CDR1 and CDR2 are SGHAT and FQDESV (reference sequence). The CDR3 totals 15 residues. CDR3 nucleotide sequence: TGTGCCAGCAGTCACCGGGACAGGGGCTACAATGAGCAGTTCTTC. This gives the protein CASSHRDRGYNEQFF. The entire variable domain, with the rest obtained from reference TRBV11-1 and TRBJ2-1, is as follows: EAEVAQSPRYKITEKSQAVAFWCDPISGHATLYWYRQILGQGPELLVQFQDESVVDDSQLPKDRFSAERLKGVDSTLKIQPAELGDSAMYLCASSHRDRGYNEQFFGPGTRLTVL.

V gene TRBV19 combines with J gene TRBJ2-3; 10 positions match TRBD2. The CDR3 totals 18 residues. Germline V gives CDR1 LNHDA, CDR2 SQIVND (reference sequence). The V and J ends lost 0 bases and 4 bases, in that order; junction bases with no gene match: 10. Written as DNA, the CDR3 is TGTGCCAGTAGTATAGATAGGGCTAGCGGGGGATTGTCAGATACGCAGTATTTT. Translation gives CASSIDRASGGLSDTQYF.

This clone came up a few times. The rearrangement joins TRBV19 to TRBJ1-5, with 8 nucleotides matching TRBD1. Germline V gene lookup returns CDR1 LNHDA and CDR2 SQIVND (reference sequence). The junction had 21 bases not matched to a gene; V was cut back by 9 bases and J by 5 bases. The CDR3 loop spans 18 amino acids. The CDR3 DNA reads as TGTGCCAGCAAGCCGAACAGACAGGGGTACTTCGACCATCAGCCCCAGCATTTT. It is translated as CASKPNRQGYFDHQPQHF.

This sequence joins TRBV29-1 and TRBJ2-1; 12 bases align to TRBD2. The germline CDR1 and CDR2 sequences are SQVTM and ANQGSEA. After removal of 2 bases from V and 5 bases from J, the junction contained 7 bases not matched to a gene. This CDR3 spans 16 amino acids. This chain's CDR3 is CSVEKWTSGTDNEQFF. The DNA for the CDR3 is TGCAGCGTTGAAAAGTGGACTAGCGGGACCGACAATGAGCAGTTCTTC.

V gene TRBV29-1 combines with J gene TRBJ1-3, with TRBD1 as a possible D gene (6 bases). The germline V gene encodes CDR1 SQVTM and CDR2 ANQGSEA. CDR3 length: 12 residues. V was shortened by 4 bases and J by 4 bases, with 8 bases between the two germline ends. The CDR3 region has the DNA TGCAGCGTTGCAGGGGCGGGAAACACCATATATTTT. This sequence encodes CSVAGAGNTIYF.

The chain combines TRBV12-5 with TRBJ2-5, with D uncertain. This CDR3 has 13 residues. V lost 1 base and J lost 7, with 10 bases in between. Germline V gene data show CDR1 as LGHNT and CDR2 as FRNRAP. The CDR3 DNA sequence: TGTGCTAGTGGTTTGGACTCATTCGGGACCCAGTACTTC. Amino acids: CASGLDSFGTQYF.

There are a few counts of this clone. The chain has TRBV7-5 and TRBJ1-6; the DNA was not used to check the table's D call, TRBD1. TRBV7-5 is labeled a pseudogene. The CDR3 loop spans 14 amino acids. The CDR3 DNA follows: TGTGCCAGCAGCAACGGGGACAGGAGTTCACCCCTCCACTTT. It translates to CASSNGDRSSPLHF.

By its share, this clone is large. This chain joins TRBV19 and TRBJ2-4, with D perhaps TRBD1 or TRBD2 (5 bases each). V was trimmed by 3 bases and J by 8 bases, leaving 17 bases between them. Germline V lookup: CDR1 LNHDA, CDR2 SQIVND (reference sequence). The CDR3 is made up of 15 amino acids. In DNA, the CDR3 is TGTGCCAGTAGTATTAGTCCGACGTTGGGGGACATTCAGTACTTC. As protein: CASSISPTLGDIQYF.

The rearrangement joins TRBV10-1 to TRBJ1-4; 8 bases map to TRBD1. The CDR3 length is 18 residues. The V segment lost 4 bases and the J segment 0 bases; nucleotides outside the gene matches: 10. CDR1 is WNHNN and CDR2 is SYGVQD in the germline V gene (reference sequence). CDR3 coding DNA: TGCGCCAGCAGTGTGTTGACAGGGGTCCTCGCAACTAATGAAAAACTGTTTTTT. It codes for CASSVLTGVLATNEKLFF.